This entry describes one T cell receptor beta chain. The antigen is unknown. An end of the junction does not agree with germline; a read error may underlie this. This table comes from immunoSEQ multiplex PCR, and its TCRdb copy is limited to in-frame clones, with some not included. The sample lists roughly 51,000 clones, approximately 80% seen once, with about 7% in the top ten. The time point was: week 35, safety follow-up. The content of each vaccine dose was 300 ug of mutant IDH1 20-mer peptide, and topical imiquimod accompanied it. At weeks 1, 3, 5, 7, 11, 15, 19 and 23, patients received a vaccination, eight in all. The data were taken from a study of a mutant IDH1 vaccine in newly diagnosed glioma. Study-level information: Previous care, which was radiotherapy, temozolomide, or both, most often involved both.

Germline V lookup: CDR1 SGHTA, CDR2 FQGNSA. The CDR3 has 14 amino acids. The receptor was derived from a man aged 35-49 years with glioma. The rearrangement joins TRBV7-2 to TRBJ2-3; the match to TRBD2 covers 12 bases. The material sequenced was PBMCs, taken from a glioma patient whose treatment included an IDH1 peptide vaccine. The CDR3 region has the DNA TGTGCCAGCAGCCTAGCGGGGGGGCGGGATACGCAGTATTTT. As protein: CASSLAGGRDTQYF.